This T cell receptor beta chain came from a study of T-cell reconstitution after alpha-beta-depleted transplantation in children. This clonotype was counted a few times. As it was prepared, the TCRbeta library received unique molecular identifiers. TCRdb fed the PCR reads into MiXCR, producing one record per CDR3 protein. The sample has about 540,000 distinct CDR3 sequences, around 20% seen once. The junction had 9 bases not matched to a gene; V was cut back by 0 bases and J by 1 base. Looked up from germline, CDR1 is DFQATT and CDR2 is SNEGSKA (reference sequence). CDR3 length: 17 residues. The chain carries TRBV20-1 and TRBJ2-1, with TRBD2 identical over 7 bases. Sequences were derived from PBMCs from the stem cell graft donor, sampled from the stem cell graft. This clonotype originated in a human donor who donated a stem cell graft to a child with acute lymphoblastic leukemia. The chain's CDR3 is CSARDQSREWSYNEQFF. As DNA, the CDR3 is TGCAGTGCTAGAGATCAGTCGCGGGAGTGGTCCTACAATGAGCAGTTCTTC.